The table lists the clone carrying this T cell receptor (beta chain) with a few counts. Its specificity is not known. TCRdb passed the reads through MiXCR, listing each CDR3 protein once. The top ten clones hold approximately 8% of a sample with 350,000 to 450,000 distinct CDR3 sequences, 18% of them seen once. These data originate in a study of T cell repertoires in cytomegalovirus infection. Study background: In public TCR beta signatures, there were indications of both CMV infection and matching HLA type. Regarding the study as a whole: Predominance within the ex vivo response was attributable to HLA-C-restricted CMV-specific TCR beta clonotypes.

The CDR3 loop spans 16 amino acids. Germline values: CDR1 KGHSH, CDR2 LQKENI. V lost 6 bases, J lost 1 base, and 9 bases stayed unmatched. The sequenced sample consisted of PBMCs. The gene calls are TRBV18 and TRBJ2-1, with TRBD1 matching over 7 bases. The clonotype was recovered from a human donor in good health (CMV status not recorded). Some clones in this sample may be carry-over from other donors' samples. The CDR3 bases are TGTGCCAGCTCTCCCCGACAGGGTGAATCCTACAATGAGCAGTTCTTC. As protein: CASSPRQGESYNEQFF.